A selection of T cell receptor beta chains follows, all from one sample in a study of shared clonotypes between healthy human individuals. TCRdb keeps only in-frame clones here, not all; method: immunoSEQ multiplex PCR. The sample lists roughly 2.1 million clones; 90% to 95% were seen once. The specimen sequenced was naive CD8+ T cells from PBMCs. Receptors were obtained from a man younger than 30 in good health. Some clones in this sample may be carry-over from other donors' samples. The CDR3 runs from the conserved cysteine through the conserved F or W. The D gene is left open where the match is weak. Some rows mark clone size as missing; the rest say once, few, many or name a class of expanded clone.

j_call d_call v_call clone_size cdr3_aa cdr3_nt
TRBJ1-1 . TRBV7-2 once CASSLNGGEAFF TGTGCCAGCAGCTTAAACGGGGGGGAAGCTTTCTTT
TRBJ1-3 . TRBV7-9 . CASSFRNTIYF TGTGCCAGCAGCTTTCGAAACACCATATATTTT
TRBJ2-5 . TRBV15 . CATSRVSGPQETQYF TGTGCCACCAGCAGAGTCTCGGGACCCCAAGAGACCCAGTACTTC
TRBJ2-7 TRBD1 TRBV5-1 . CASSEGQASSYEQYF TGCGCCAGCAGCGAGGGACAGGCCAGCTCCTACGAGCAGTACTTC
TRBJ2-2 . TRBV9 once CASSPNSGAPGELFF TGTGCCAGCAGCCCGAATAGCGGAGCTCCCGGGGAGCTGTTTTTT
TRBJ2-5 . TRBV9 . CASSAGESRSETQYF TGTGCCAGCAGCGCCGGGGAGAGCAGGTCGGAGACCCAGTACTTC
TRBJ2-5 TRBD1 TRBV4-2 . CASSQDGDRVLQETQYF TGTGCCAGCAGCCAAGATGGGGACAGGGTTCTCCAAGAGACCCAGTACTTC
TRBJ2-2 . TRBV19 . CASSIFPGRHGELFF TGTGCCAGTAGTATATTCCCAGGGAGGCACGGGGAGCTGTTTTTT
TRBJ2-3 . TRBV13 . CASSPHTDTQYF TGTGCCAGCAGCCCCCACACAGATACGCAGTATTTT
TRBJ2-2 . TRBV4-2 . CASSQDILTGELFF TGTGCCAGCAGCCAAGATATCCTCACCGGGGAGCTGTTTTTT
TRBJ2-1 . TRBV7-9 . CASSVSTYFNEQFF TGTGCCAGCAGCGTCTCGACTTATTTCAATGAGCAGTTCTTC
TRBJ1-5 . TRBV10-3 . CAISESGNQPQHF TGTGCCATCAGTGAGTCGGGGAATCAGCCCCAGCATTTT
TRBJ1-5 . TRBV27 . CASSLRGDVNQPQHF TGTGCCAGCAGTTTACGGGGCGACGTCAATCAGCCCCAGCATTTT
TRBJ2-5 TRBD2 TRBV6-5 . CASSPGGGETQYF TGTGCCAGCAGCCCCGGGGGGGGCGAGACCCAGTACTTC
TRBJ2-7 . TRBV11-3 . CASSLRGTYEQYF TGTGCCAGCAGCTTGAGGGGGACCTACGAGCAGTACTTC
TRBJ2-7 TRBD1 TRBV7-2 . CASSRIRGQYEQYF TGTGCCAGCAGCCGGATAAGGGGGCAATACGAGCAGTACTTC
TRBJ2-7 TRBD2 TRBV6-1 once CASSEGGLAWYEQYF TGTGCCAGCAGTGAAGGGGGACTAGCTTGGTACGAGCAGTACTTC
TRBJ1-1 . TRBV7-9 once CASSSTRQTMNTEAFF TGTGCCAGCAGCTCAACCAGACAGACAATGAACACTGAAGCTTTCTTT
TRBJ2-6 . TRBV5-5 . CASSISPASGANVLTF TGTGCCAGCAGCATAAGCCCGGCGAGTGGGGCCAACGTCCTGACTTTC
TRBJ1-4 . TRBV29-1 . CSVAAGGREKLFF TGCAGCGTTGCGGCGGGGGGGAGGGAAAAACTGTTTTTT
TRBJ1-1 TRBD1 TRBV5-4 . CASSWGQGANTEAFF TGTGCCAGCAGCTGGGGACAGGGGGCCAACACTGAAGCTTTCTTT
TRBJ2-7 TRBD2 TRBV7-3 . CASSPGTSGRYEQYF TGTGCCAGCAGCCCTGGGACTAGCGGGAGGTACGAGCAGTACTTC